The entry that follows covers one T cell receptor (beta chain) sequence. TCRdb's copy holds only in-frame clones and misses some; the assay was immunoSEQ multiplex PCR. The table records roughly 140,000 clones, about nine tenths of them present only once. The sample belongs to a study of T cell responses to AZD1222 COVID-19 vaccine. Sequencing was performed on peripheral blood, taken 28 days after the second AZD1222 dose. This TCR derives from an adult who received the AZD1222 COVID-19 vaccine.

The CDR3 loop reads CASSLGPTDPRNQPQHF. The CDR3 DNA reads TGTGCCAGCAGCTTGGGGCCCACGGACCCTCGCAATCAGCCCCAGCATTTT. The chain uses TRBV11-2 and TRBJ1-5; a weak D match, TRBD1 (5 bases). CDR1 and CDR2 from the germline V gene are SGHAT and FQNNGV. The CDR3 has 17 residues. V was pared by 3 bases and J by 2 bases, with 17 bases between.